This T cell receptor (beta chain) was recorded in a study of T cells after yellow fever vaccination. V was shortened by 0 bases and J by 8 bases, with 12 bases between the two germline ends. Germline CDR1 is SGDLS and CDR2 is YYNGEE. The CDR3 consists of 14 residues. For TCR, cDNA came from 5'RACE template switching, which added a universal primer site and UMIs. TCRdb independently ran MiXCR on the 5' RACE reads; one entry per CDR3 protein. The data contain 310,000 or so distinct CDR3 sequences, around 4% of them seen just once; the ten biggest clones take up less than 25%. This clonotype was observed a handful of times.

This TCR was recovered from a man aged 18 to 30 who received the YFV17D yellow fever vaccine. Specimen: PBMCs, collected on the day of the yellow fever booster vaccination. V usage is TRBV9 and J usage is TRBJ1-3, with no clear D. Here the CDR3 reads CASSVVGESDTIYF. In nucleotides, the CDR3 is TGTGCCAGCAGCGTAGTTGGCGAAAGTGACACCATATATTTT. The full variable domain, rest sourced from reference TRBV9 and TRBJ1-3, is DSGVTQTPKHLITATGQRVTLRCSPRSGDLSVYWYQQSLDQGLQFLIQYYNGEERAKGNILERFSAQQFPDLHSELNLSSLELGDSALYFCASSVVGESDTIYFGEGSWLTVV.